Following are 25 T cell receptor beta chains from one sample sequenced in a study of T cell responses to AZD1222 COVID-19 vaccine (dated by TCRdb to about 2021). The time point label corresponds to: about 28 days (+/-7) after the second vaccine dose. The library was obtained by the immunoSEQ multiplex PCR assay. This immuneACCESS table, as held by TCRdb, lists in-frame sequences with V and J called but not all clones. Of the missing ones, under half trace to an unresolved V gene in checked studies; the others have no known cause. The sample records 140,000 to 150,000 clones, 92% of which are singletons. Jointly, the top ten make up approximately 4.3% of the sample. This specimen was peripheral blood, taken 28 days after the second AZD1222 dose. Receptor source: an adult who received the AZD1222 COVID-19 vaccine.

In this sample, this clone turned up once. V is TRBV9 and J is TRBJ2-4; no definite D call. With 5 bases removed from V and 0 bases from J, the gap between germline ends came to 9 bases. In germline, CDR1 is SGDLS, CDR2 YYNGEE. There are 14 residues in the CDR3. CDR3 sequence: CASSSGLAKNIQYF. The CDR3, as DNA: TGTGCCAGCAGTTCCGGTTTAGCCAAAAACATTCAGTACTTC.

The CDR3 DNA sequence: TGTGCCAGCAGTGTAGGACAGGGGGCAATCTATAATTCACCCCTCCACTTT. Translating it yields CASSVGQGAIYNSPLHF. This chain joins TRBV28 and TRBJ1-6; 11 bases align to TRBD1. The CDR3 extends over 17 amino acids. CDR1 MDHEN and CDR2 SYDVKM come from the germline V gene. The junction had 6 bases not matched to a gene; V was cut back by 5 bases and J by 3 bases.

The chain couples TRBV4-2 to TRBJ2-7; D gene unclear. This CDR3 has 17 amino acids. The germline V gene encodes CDR1 LGHNA and CDR2 YNFKEQ. Deletions cut 4 bases from V and 3 bases from J, with 22 bases between. The CDR3 region has the DNA TGTGCCAGCAGCCGCAGCACGGCAGTAGGAAAGGGCTACGAGCAGTACTTC. This gives the protein CASSRSTAVGKGYEQYF.

In this sample, this clone turned up once. This chain connects TRBV12-3 or TRBV12-4 to TRBJ1-5, with D possibly being TRBD1 (5 bases). V was trimmed by 4 bases and J by 5 bases, leaving 6 bases between them. CDR3 size: 12 residues. This CDR3 is CASSWGDQPQHF. The CDR3 bases are TGTGCCAGCAGTTGGGGGGATCAGCCCCAGCATTTT.

This chain links TRBV6-5 with TRBJ1-1; D not certain. The CDR3 runs to 11 residues. Trimming left V 4 bases short and J 6 bases short, with 6 bases between. CDR1 MNHEY and CDR2 SVGAGI come from the germline V gene. This chain's CDR3 is CASSSVAEAFF. CDR3 nucleotide sequence: TGTGCCAGCAGTTCGGTAGCTGAAGCTTTCTTT.

The chain has TRBV10-3 and TRBJ2-7; 7 bases fit TRBD2. Trimming took 0 bases from V and 3 from J; bases not matched to a gene: 8. Germline values: CDR1 ENHRY, CDR2 SYGVKD. CDR3 size: 16 residues. CDR3 protein: CAISESSGTANYEQYF. In DNA, the CDR3 is TGTGCCATCAGTGAGTCGAGCGGGACGGCAAACTACGAGCAGTACTTC.

The chain employs TRBV12-1 and TRBJ2-1; no DNA check was done on the table's D call, TRBD1. TRBV12-1 is a pseudogene locus. The CDR3 contains 14 residues. This CDR3 reads CASSLRTGNNEQFF. Written as DNA, the CDR3 is TGTGCCAGCAGCCTCCGGACAGGTAACAATGAGCAGTTCTTC.

The chain joins TRBV2 to TRBJ1-4; TRBD1 agrees at 11 bases. CDR1 and CDR2 (germline): SNHLY, FYNNEI. V was pared by 6 bases and J by 5 bases, with 5 bases of the junction left unmatched. CDR3 length: 15 residues. This CDR3 is CASRAGTGGNEKLFF. CDR3 in DNA: TGTGCCAGCAGGGCCGGGACAGGGGGAAATGAAAAACTGTTTTTT. Supplemented by reference TRBV2 and TRBJ1-4, the full variable domain reads EPEVTQTPSHQVTQMGQEVILRCVPISNHLYFYWYRQILGQKVEFLVSFYNNEISEKSEIFDDQFSVERPDGSNFTLKIRSTKLEDSAMYFCASRAGTGGNEKLFFGSGTQLSVL.

The chain joins TRBV28 to TRBJ2-7, with a possible D match to TRBD2 (6 bases). Germline assignment: CDR1 MDHEN and CDR2 SYDVKM. Trimming took off 8 bases at V and 4 bases at J, with 18 bases between the two ends. The CDR3 is made up of 14 amino acids. The CDR3 bases are TGTGCCAGCTCCCCCACCGGGACTCCATACGAGCAGTACTTC. It is translated as CASSPTGTPYEQYF.

The chain couples TRBV4-3 to TRBJ1-4; D gene ambiguous. The CDR3 sequence is 17 residues long. Trimming took off 4 bases at V and 6 bases at J, with 21 bases between the two ends. From germline, CDR1 is LGHNA and CDR2 YSLEER. The CDR3 region has the DNA TGCGCCAGCAGCCCAGGTTTGGGCCCCGAAGAGGATGAAAAACTGTTTTTT. It encodes CASSPGLGPEEDEKLFF.

The rearrangement joins TRBV5-1 to TRBJ2-3, with D possibly being TRBD2 (6 bases). This CDR3 is built from 14 residues. V shed 7 bases and J shed 5 bases, with 17 bases lying between them. Germline V gives CDR1 SGHRS, CDR2 YFSETQ. CDR3 sequence reads: CASCRTTGGDTQYF. Here the CDR3 DNA reads TGCGCCAGCTGTAGGACGACCGGGGGAGATACGCAGTATTTT. Full variable domain (remainder filled in from reference TRBV5-1 and TRBJ2-3): KAGVTQTPRYLIKTRGQQVTLSCSPISGHRSVSWYQQTPGQGLQFLFEYFSETQRNKGNFPGRFSGRQFSNSRSEMNVSTLELGDSALYLCASCRTTGGDTQYFGPGTRLTVL.

The chain joins TRBV7-3 to TRBJ2-3; D is unclear. V was pared by 4 bases and J by 3 bases, with 8 bases between. CDR1 is SGHTA, CDR2 FQGTGA, per germline. This CDR3 has 13 amino acids. The DNA of the CDR3 is TGTGCCAGCAGCTCCGAGTCGACAGATACGCAGTATTTT. Its protein is CASSSESTDTQYF.

The chain combines TRBV7-2 with TRBJ1-2; possible D gene TRBD1, 5 bases. CDR1 is SGHTA and CDR2 is FQGNSA in the germline V gene. Trimming stripped 5 bases from V and 4 bases from J, with 14 bases between. There are 14 residues in the CDR3. Written as DNA, the CDR3 is TGTGCCAGCAGCCCGGGCGGGGCCGGCTATGGCTACACCTTC. It encodes CASSPGGAGYGYTF. Drawing the rest from reference TRBV7-2 and TRBJ1-2, the complete variable domain is GAGVSQSPSNKVTEKGKDVELRCDPISGHTALYWYRQSLGQGLEFLIYFQGNSAPDKSGLPSDRFSAERTGGSVSTLTIQRTQQEDSAVYLCASSPGGAGYGYTFGSGTRLTVV.

This clone was seen once. For the CDR3, the DNA is TGTGCTAGTGGAAAAAAAACTGGGGCCAACGTCCTGACTTTC. This sequence encodes CASGKKTGANVLTF. J is TRBJ2-6 and V is TRBV12-5; no firm D call. V was cut by 6 bases and J by 2 bases, with 8 bases left in between. Germline assignment: CDR1 LGHNT and CDR2 FRNRAP. The CDR3 spans 14 residues.

CDR3 sequence (DNA): TGTGCCAGCAGCCCTATCCCAGGGGCAACTGGGGCCAACGTCCTGACTTTC. It encodes CASSPIPGATGANVLTF. This chain joins TRBV11-3 and TRBJ2-6, with TRBD1 as a possible D gene (6 bases). The V and J ends lost 5 bases and 2 bases respectively, with 16 bases between them. The CDR3 runs 17 residues. Per the germline V gene, CDR1 is SGHNT and CDR2 is YENEEA.

This rearrangement joins TRBV6-5 to TRBJ1-3; D might be TRBD1 (6 bases). Germline V gives CDR1 MNHEY, CDR2 SVGAGI. This CDR3 has 13 residues. V lost 10 bases and J 8 bases, leaving 18 bases between the germline ends. This chain's CDR3 is CATGTGSSDTIYF. Written as DNA, the CDR3 is TGTGCCACAGGAACAGGGAGTTCCGACACCATATATTTT.

The V call is TRBV5-6, the J call TRBJ2-3; 7 bases match TRBD2. The CDR3 loop spans 18 amino acids. Losses at the gene ends were 0 bases for V and 3 bases for J; bases not matched to a gene: 13. CDR1 is SGHDT, CDR2 YYEEEE, per germline. The DNA for the CDR3 is TGTGCCAGCAGCTTGGTCGCCGGTGGCGGGGGAGGAACAGATACGCAGTATTTT. Translating it yields CASSLVAGGGGGTDTQYF.

The genes are TRBV4-3 and TRBJ1-6; the D gene is possibly TRBD1 (6 bases). This CDR3 comprises 17 residues. The V gene's germline CDR1 is LGHNA and CDR2 YSLEER. Trimming stripped 1 base from V and 7 bases from J, with 17 bases between. CDR3 in DNA: TGCGCCAGCAGCCAAGTTAGGACAGAGAGCGCGAATTCACCCCTCCACTTT. It codes for CASSQVRTESANSPLHF.

The chain has TRBV6-5 and TRBJ2-5; D not resolved. Trimming removed 5 bases from V and 5 bases from J, with 15 bases in between. The CDR3 is 14 residues long. The V gene's germline CDR1 is MNHEY and CDR2 SVGAGI. CDR3 region: CASSPRTYPETQYF. As DNA, the CDR3 is TGTGCCAGCAGTCCCAGGACCTATCCGGAGACCCAGTACTTC.

This chain joins TRBV4-3 and TRBJ2-7, with D unresolved. Trimming took 0 bases from V and 2 from J, leaving 11 bases between them. CDR1 LGHNA and CDR2 YSLEER come from the germline V gene. The CDR3 consists of 15 residues. CDR3 in DNA: TGCGCCAGCAGCCAAGATGGGCTGGGGACCTACGAGCAGTACTTC. This sequence encodes CASSQDGLGTYEQYF.

V is TRBV2 and J is TRBJ1-1; D is unclear. V lost 4 bases to trimming and J lost 8 bases, with 14 bases between them. Germline assignment: CDR1 SNHLY and CDR2 FYNNEI. The CDR3 length is 13 residues. Here the CDR3 DNA reads TGTGCCAGCAGTGGCAATCTCTTGGCCGAAGCTTTCTTT. Translating it yields CASSGNLLAEAFF.

This chain joins TRBV19 and TRBJ2-7, with TRBD1 identical over 11 bases. The germline gives CDR1 LNHDA, CDR2 SQIVND (reference sequence). The CDR3 runs to 17 residues. V was pared by 1 base and J by 2 bases, with 7 bases of the junction left unmatched. This chain's CDR3 is CASSIVAPGQGAYEQYF. CDR3 sequence (DNA): TGTGCCAGTAGTATAGTAGCTCCGGGACAGGGGGCCTACGAGCAGTACTTC.

This chain links TRBV27 with TRBJ1-2; 7 bases map to TRBD1. The junction had 13 bases not matched to a gene; V was cut back by 5 bases and J by 4 bases. Per the germline V gene, CDR1 is MNHEY and CDR2 is SMNVEV (reference sequence). The CDR3 runs 16 residues. The CDR3 loop is CASSHMGTDPFYGYTF. The DNA for the CDR3 is TGTGCCAGCAGTCACATGGGGACAGATCCTTTCTATGGCTACACCTTC.

The V call is TRBV25-1, the J call TRBJ1-3; D ambiguous. The CDR3 totals 14 residues. CDR1 is MGHDK and CDR2 is SYGVNS in the germline V gene. V lost 8 bases and J 0 bases, leaving 11 bases between the germline ends. The CDR3 region is CASAERGSGNTIYF. For the CDR3, the DNA is TGTGCCAGCGCCGAGCGGGGCTCTGGAAACACCATATATTTT.

The chain joins TRBV11-2 to TRBJ1-4, with unresolved D. The germline V gene has CDR1 SGHAT and CDR2 FQNNGV. V was pared by 2 bases and J by 2 bases, with 6 bases between. The CDR3 is 14 amino acids. CDR3 bases: TGTGCCAGCAGCTTACGTCAGACTAATGAAAAACTGTTTTTT. Amino acid sequence: CASSLRQTNEKLFF.